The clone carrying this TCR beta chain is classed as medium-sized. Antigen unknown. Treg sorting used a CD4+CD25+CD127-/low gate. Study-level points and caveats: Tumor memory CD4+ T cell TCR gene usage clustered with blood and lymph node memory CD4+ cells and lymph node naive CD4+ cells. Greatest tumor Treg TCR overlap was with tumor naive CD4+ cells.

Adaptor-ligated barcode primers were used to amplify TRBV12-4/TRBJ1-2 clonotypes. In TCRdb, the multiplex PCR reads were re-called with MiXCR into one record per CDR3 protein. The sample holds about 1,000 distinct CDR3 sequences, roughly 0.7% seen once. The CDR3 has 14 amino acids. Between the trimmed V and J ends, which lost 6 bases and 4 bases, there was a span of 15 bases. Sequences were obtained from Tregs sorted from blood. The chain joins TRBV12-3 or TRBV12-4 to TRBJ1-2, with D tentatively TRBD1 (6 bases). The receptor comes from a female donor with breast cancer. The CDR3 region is CASSSRTASYGYTF. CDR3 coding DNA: TGTGCCAGCAGCTCCCGGACAGCCTCCTATGGCTACACCTTC.